Listed below are T cell receptor beta chains from one sample, sequenced in a study of T cell changes during pregnancy in multiple sclerosis. Profiling relied on immunoSEQ multiplex PCR, and the TCRdb table lists in-frame clones only, not all of them. The sample includes fewer than 65,000 clones, about 92% seen only once; the top ten take approximately 1.9%. The sample consisted of peripheral blood, taken in the second trimester of pregnancy. The receptors come from a female donor with multiple sclerosis, enrolled in a pregnancy study. Both conserved end residues are trimmed from each CDR3.

TRBV2	TRBJ2-7	ASALSQDIYEQY
TRBV2	TRBJ2-2	ATGVRSTGELF
TRBV4-2	TRBJ2-3	ASSQDVAGGPTDTQY
TRBV30	TRBJ2-7	AWNRPAEYEQY
TRBV4-2	TRBJ2-3	ASSQEREGTDTQY
TRBV10-3	TRBJ1-1	AIRRQGGPNTEAF
TRBV9	TRBJ2-1	ASSRTGAPLQF
TRBV6-5	TRBJ2-7	ASSYAGTGVYEQY
TRBV7-8	TRBJ2-5	ASSPWTSGRYEVRETQY
TRBV29-1	TRBJ2-5	SVEVRRVGETQY
TRBV4-3	TRBJ1-1	ASSQNEEVNTEAF